The 13 T cell receptor beta chains presented below share a single source sample, sequenced in a study of OX40 agonist ivuxolimab in advanced cancers. Using immunoSEQ multiplex PCR, the repertoire was profiled, and TCRdb retains in-frame clones only, with some absent. The sample holds 70,000 to 85,000 clones, 85% to 95% seen once. Specimen: CD4+ or CD8+ T cells sorted from blood, collected in a trial of the OX40 agonist ivuxolimab. The receptors were gathered from an adult with an advanced solid tumor such as melanoma, head and neck, liver or kidney cancer.

The chain uses TRBV25-1 and TRBJ2-1; D is unresolved. Trimming shortened V by 3 bases and J by 8 bases, and 8 bases separated the two germline ends. There are 12 residues in the CDR3. In germline, CDR1 is MGHDK, CDR2 SYGVNS. CDR3 DNA: TGTGCCAGCAGTGATGTTTGGGATGAGCAGTTCTTC. It encodes CASSDVWDEQFF.

The chain recombines TRBV2 with TRBJ1-2, with TRBD1 matching 9 bases. The CDR3 sequence is 13 residues long. V gave up 10 bases and J gave up 8 bases; unmatched junction bases: 11. Germline loops: CDR1 SNHLY, CDR2 FYNNEI. The CDR3: CAIDRGVKDGYTF. DNA for the CDR3: TGTGCCATAGACAGGGGGGTAAAAGACGGCTACACCTTC.

The V gene is TRBV30, the J gene TRBJ2-7, with D possibly matching TRBD1 (6 bases). V was pared by 2 bases and J by 7 bases, with 15 bases between. Germline assignment: CDR1 GTSNPN and CDR2 SVGIG (reference sequence). The CDR3 runs 13 residues. This CDR3 is CAWSIGTWREQYF. The CDR3 DNA is TGTGCCTGGAGTATCGGGACATGGAGGGAGCAGTACTTC.

This clone was seen a single time. The rearrangement uses TRBV27 and TRBJ1-1; D unclear. Germline V lookup: CDR1 MNHEY, CDR2 SMNVEV (reference sequence). Between the trimmed V and J ends, which lost 5 bases and 5 bases, there was a span of 9 bases. CDR3 length: 12 amino acids. The CDR3 spells CASSPSRTEAFF. The CDR3 nucleotides read TGTGCCAGCAGTCCCTCGAGGACTGAAGCTTTCTTT.

The chain is built from TRBV5-1 and TRBJ2-7, with D tentatively TRBD2 (6 bases). The CDR3 extends over 17 amino acids. Germline V gene data show CDR1 as SGHRS and CDR2 as YFSETQ. V was cut by 4 bases and J by 2 bases, with 22 bases left in between. CDR3 protein: CASSDYRDSRTTYEQYF. CDR3 DNA sequence: TGCGCCAGCAGCGACTACCGGGACTCCCGGACCACCTACGAGCAGTACTTC.

This chain connects TRBV7-3 to TRBJ2-1; a weak D match, TRBD2 (6 bases). V was pared by 4 bases and J by 7 bases, with 23 bases between. The CDR3 runs to 17 residues. The germline V gene encodes CDR1 SGHTA and CDR2 FQGTGA. The CDR3 is CASSSQTAGLGLNEQFF. The CDR3 DNA reads TGTGCCAGCAGCTCCCAGACCGCGGGACTCGGCTTAAATGAGCAGTTCTTC.

This chain joins TRBV9 and TRBJ2-1, with 7 positions matching TRBD2. Germline V gives CDR1 SGDLS, CDR2 YYNGEE. The length of the CDR3 is 14 residues. With 0 bases clipped from V and 4 bases from J, the junction kept 1 base outside the gene matches. The CDR3 DNA sequence: TGTGCCAGCAGCGTAGGCGGGAGTTACAATGAGCAGTTCTTC. Translation gives CASSVGGSYNEQFF.

This chain connects TRBV29-1 to TRBJ1-5, with a tentative D call TRBD1 (5 bases). Germline V lookup: CDR1 SQVTM, CDR2 ANQGSEA. The CDR3 is 13 amino acids. The V end lost 7 bases, the J end lost 6 bases, and 16 bases lay between the germline ends. Written as DNA, the CDR3 is TGCAGCGCCGAGACAGATTCGGCTCAGCCCCAGCATTTT. Translating it yields CSAETDSAQPQHF.

The chain is built from TRBV9 and TRBJ1-1; D not certain. The V end was cut by 0 bases, the J end by 4 bases, with 10 bases between. Looked up from germline, CDR1 is SGDLS and CDR2 is YYNGEE. CDR3 length: 14 amino acids. CDR3 nucleotides: TGTGCCAGCAGCGTAGGTTTCCCCGGCACTGAAGCTTTCTTT. It is translated as CASSVGFPGTEAFF.

This clone showed up just once. This chain connects TRBV11-2 to TRBJ2-1; 8 bases line up with TRBD2. The CDR3 has 16 amino acids. The V and J ends lost 2 bases and 3 bases, in that order; junction bases with no gene match: 6. Germline V lookup: CDR1 SGHAT, CDR2 FQNNGV. CDR3 in DNA: TGTGCCAGCAGCTTACTGGTGCGGGAGGACTACAATGAGCAGTTCTTC. Residues: CASSLLVREDYNEQFF. The full variable domain, rest sourced from reference TRBV11-2 and TRBJ2-1, is EAGVAQSPRYKIIEKRQSVAFWCNPISGHATLYWYQQILGQGPKLLIQFQNNGVVDDSQLPKDRFSAERLKGVDSTLKIQPAKLEDSAVYLCASSLLVREDYNEQFFGPGTRLTVL.

This chain links TRBV4-1 with TRBJ2-7, with 16 positions matching TRBD2. Germline trimming cut 3 bases from V and 4 bases from J; bases unmatched to any gene: 6. The CDR3 spans 17 residues. The germline CDR1 and CDR2 sequences are MGHRA and YSYEKL. The CDR3 loop reads CASSQLKGLAGGYEQYF. The CDR3 nucleotides read TGCGCCAGCAGCCAGCTAAAGGGACTAGCGGGAGGGTACGAGCAGTACTTC.

This chain connects TRBV7-8 to TRBJ2-3, with TRBD2 identical over 14 bases. The CDR3 runs 17 residues. Trimming took 4 bases from V and 3 from J; bases not matched to a gene: 6. Germline CDR1 and CDR2: SGHVS and FQNEAQ. CDR3 nucleotide sequence: TGTGCCAGCAGCTCTAGACTAGCGGGAGGGCGAACAGATACGCAGTATTTT. This encodes CASSSRLAGGRTDTQYF.

The J gene is TRBJ2-3, the V gene TRBV27; 7 nucleotides match TRBD1. Germline values: CDR1 MNHEY, CDR2 SMNVEV (reference sequence). The CDR3 totals 17 residues. Trimming took 5 bases from V and 7 from J; bases not matched to a gene: 18. Here the CDR3 reads CASSESSDRDPSHTQYF. In nucleotides, the CDR3 is TGTGCCAGCAGTGAAAGTTCAGACAGGGATCCCTCACATACGCAGTATTTT.